Each of the 10 T cell receptor beta chains below was sequenced from the same sample in a study of Graves' ophthalmopathy and Graves' hyperthyroidism. Researchers took RNA transcripts and amplified TCR beta CDR3 regions from them. Following a first-round RT-PCR that used HTBI primers, a second-round multiplex PCR was carried out. TCRdb reprocessed the multiplex PCR reads via MiXCR and lists one record per CDR3 protein. The sample holds 400,000 to 450,000 distinct CDR3 sequences; roughly 20% are singletons and the top ten take 2.5% to 3.5%. Sample: peripheral blood. Receptors were obtained from a woman younger than 30 with stable Graves' hyperthyroidism.

The chain employs TRBV6-1 and TRBJ1-2; 9 nucleotides agree with TRBD1. The CDR3 loop spans 13 amino acids. Germline-derived CDR1 and CDR2 are MNHNS and SASEGT. V was pared by 10 bases and J by 6 bases, with 9 bases of the junction left unmatched. CDR3 residues: CANLRDRVDGYTF. CDR3 nucleotides: TGTGCCAACTTACGGGACAGGGTAGATGGCTACACCTTC.

This clonotype was detected many times. This chain links TRBV28 with TRBJ2-5; D call uncertain. CDR1 and CDR2 (germline): MDHEN, SYDVKM. V was pared by 3 bases and J by 2 bases, with 16 bases between. This CDR3 spans 16 amino acids. The DNA of the CDR3 is TGTGCCAGCAGTTTGAAGGGTGGGTCATATCAAGAGACCCAGTACTTC. It specifies CASSLKGGSYQETQYF.

J is TRBJ1-3 and V is TRBV5-1; D is possibly TRBD1 (5 bases). Per germline, CDR1 SGHRS and CDR2 YFSETQ. CDR3 size: 15 residues. Trimming left V 4 bases short and J 2 bases short, with 13 bases between. The CDR3 is CASSPTEKPGNTIYF. As DNA, the CDR3 is TGCGCCAGCAGCCCGACAGAGAAACCTGGAAACACCATATATTTT.

Regarding this clonotype: Mismatch with germline at one junction end may stem from a read error. V is TRBV2 and J is TRBJ1-1, with a possible D match to TRBD1 (6 bases). Germline lookup yields CDR1 SNHLY and CDR2 FYNNEI. There are 15 residues in the CDR3. CDR3 residues: CANSIYGGRDTEAFF. The DNA for the CDR3 is TGTGCCAACAGTATCTACGGGGGCAGGGACACTGAAGCTTTCTTT.

This clonotype occurred many times. This chain joins TRBV2 and TRBJ2-7; tentative D call: TRBD1 (6 bases). Per the germline V gene, CDR1 is SNHLY and CDR2 is FYNNEI. This CDR3 contains 14 residues. V gave up 1 base and J gave up 3 bases, with 10 bases separating them. CDR3 nucleotide sequence: TGTGCCAGCAGTGAAGGTGGGACATTCTACGAGCAGTACTTC. Residues: CASSEGGTFYEQYF.

About this clonotype: Since no conserved phenylalanine or tryptophan closes the CDR3, a read error is the likely cause. The chain carries TRBV11-2 and TRBJ2-7; 11 bases are a match to TRBD1. J lost 3 bases, V lost 6 bases, and 7 bases had no gene match. CDR1 and CDR2 (germline): SGHAT, FQNNGV. The CDR3 runs 15 residues. The CDR3 region has the DNA TGTGCCAGCAGGAAGGACAGGGGGCGGATCTACGAGCAGTACTAC. This codes for CASRKDRGRIYEQYY.

This clonotype was observed at least ten times. The chain links TRBV6-2 or TRBV6-3 to TRBJ1-2, with 9 positions matching TRBD1. Germline CDR1 reads MNHEY; CDR2 reads SVGEGT. Unmatched junction bases numbered 6, after V lost 1 base and J lost 6 bases. The CDR3 has 15 residues. The CDR3 sequence is CASSYYTTGGNGYTF. The CDR3 coding sequence is TGTGCCAGCAGTTACTATACGACAGGGGGAAATGGCTACACCTTC.

The J gene is TRBJ2-7, the V gene TRBV14; D gene unclear. Trimming removed 0 bases at V and 3 bases at J, with 9 bases between. The CDR3 totals 14 residues. Germline CDR1 and CDR2: SGHDN and FVKESK. CDR3 bases: TGTGCCAGCAGCCAAGATTGGCCCAGCTACGAGCAGTACTTC. It yields the protein CASSQDWPSYEQYF.

The rearrangement joins TRBV15 to TRBJ2-7; D possibly matches TRBD1 or TRBD2 (5 bases each). In germline, CDR1 is LNHNV, CDR2 YYDKDF (reference sequence). V was cut by 3 bases and J by 5 bases, with 11 bases left in between. CDR3 size: 13 residues. The CDR3 bases are TGTGCCACCAGCAGGCAGGGAGTCCACGAGCAGTACTTC. Encoded protein: CATSRQGVHEQYF.

This clonotype was seen only once. The V and J genes are TRBV12-3 or TRBV12-4 and TRBJ1-5; D remains unclear. Trimming removed 7 bases from V and 7 bases from J, with 11 bases in between. The length of the CDR3 is 12 residues. The CDR3 DNA is TGTGCCAGCACCTTTGCAACCCAGCCCCAGCATTTT. It yields the protein CASTFATQPQHF.